This T cell receptor beta chain was retrieved from a study of read filtering for tumor transcriptome and immune sequencing. As for the study in general: Patients were 17 male and some 15 female, mean age 65.9 years, range about 40 to 85. Per sample, TCR-region reads ranged about 4.05 to 10.27 million by IR-seq, roughly 85 to 1,300 by RNA-seq. Whole-transcriptome libraries were prepared after DNase treatment.

The library was built from roughly 400 ng RNA with molecular barcoded adaptors for alpha/delta and beta/gamma chains. TCRdb reprocessed the reads via MiXCR and lists one record per CDR3 protein. The sample yields roughly 56,000 distinct CDR3 sequences, about 19% seen once. Regarding this clonotype: As yet, its antigen is unknown. This likely reflects a read error, since a far larger clone is one base away.

CDR1 and CDR2 (germline): SGHTA, FQGTGA. This CDR3 region has 14 residues. Study observations and caveats: Compared with RNA-seq, IR-seq gave much higher clonotype depth and reliability.

This TCR was sampled from a donor at least 40 years old with multiple myeloma. Sequencing was carried out using a population of CD138-negative cells sorted from bone marrow. This chain uses TRBV7-3 with TRBJ1-1; no clear D. The last part of the DNA fits TRBJ1-6 better; the J call may be wrong. DNA of the CDR3: TGTGCCAGCAGCTTAAGGGCCGATAATCCACCCCTCCACTTT. It translates to CASSLRADNPPLHF.